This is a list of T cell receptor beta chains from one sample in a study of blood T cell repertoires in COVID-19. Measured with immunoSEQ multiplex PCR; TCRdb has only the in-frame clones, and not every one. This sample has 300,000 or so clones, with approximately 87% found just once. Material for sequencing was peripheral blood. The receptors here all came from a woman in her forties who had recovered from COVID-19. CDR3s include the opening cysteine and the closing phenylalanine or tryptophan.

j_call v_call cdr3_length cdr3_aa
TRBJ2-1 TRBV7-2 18 CASSPGLAGGPHIDEQFF
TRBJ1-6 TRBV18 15 CASSLQGALNSPLHF
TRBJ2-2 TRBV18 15 CASSSLPGRTGELFF
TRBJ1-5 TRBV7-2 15 CASSLDRDSNQPQHF
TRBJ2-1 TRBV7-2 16 CASSYHPPTSGGAFLF
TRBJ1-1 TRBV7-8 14 CASSFQRDYTEAFF
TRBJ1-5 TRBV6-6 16 CASSYSLAGRNQPQHF
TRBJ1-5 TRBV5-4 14 CASSLWQANQPQHF
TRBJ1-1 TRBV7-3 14 CASSSNHRGTEAFF
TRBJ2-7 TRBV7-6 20 CASSPSPLRTGTGTFHEQYF
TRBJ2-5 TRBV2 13 CASSRTGQETQYF
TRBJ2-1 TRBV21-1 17 CASSRPPRRAIYNEQFF
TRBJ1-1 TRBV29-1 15 CSVGQGAQLGTEAFF
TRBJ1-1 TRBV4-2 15 CASSRTGGAGTEAFF
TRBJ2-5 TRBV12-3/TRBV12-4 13 CASSSRGRETQYF
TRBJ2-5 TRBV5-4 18 CASSLSAGGRGGHETQYF
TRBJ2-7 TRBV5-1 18 CASSLVPVGLAADYEQYF
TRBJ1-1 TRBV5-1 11 CASSLAGRAFF
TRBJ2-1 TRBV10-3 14 CASRSRGGNNEQFF
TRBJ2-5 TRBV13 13 CASCWRGGETQYF
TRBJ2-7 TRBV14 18 CASSQPSTGKHTHNEQYF
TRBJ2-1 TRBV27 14 CASSLGTTYNEQFF
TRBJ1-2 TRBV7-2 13 CASSLVANYGYTF
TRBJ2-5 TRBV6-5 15 CASSYSWTDQETQYF
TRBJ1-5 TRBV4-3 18 CASSQDRLGLYSNQPQHF
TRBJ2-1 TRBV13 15 CASSYGIVADNEQFF
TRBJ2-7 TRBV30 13 CAWMDRGAYEQYF
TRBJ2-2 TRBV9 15 CASSVAHSYTGELFF
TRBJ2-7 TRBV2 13 CACRRQGTYEQYF
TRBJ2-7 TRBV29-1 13 CSARDRRPYEQYF
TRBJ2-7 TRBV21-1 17 CASSKVMGGGRSYEQYF
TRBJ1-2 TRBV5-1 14 CASSPGTGGYGYTF
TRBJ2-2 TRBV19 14 CASSIRLSSGELFF
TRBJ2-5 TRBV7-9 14 CASSSGQGKETQYF
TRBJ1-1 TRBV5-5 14 CASSPPGQGRGAFF
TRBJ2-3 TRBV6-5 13 CASRRALTDTQYF
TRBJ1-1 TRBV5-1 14 CASSALQGDTEAFF